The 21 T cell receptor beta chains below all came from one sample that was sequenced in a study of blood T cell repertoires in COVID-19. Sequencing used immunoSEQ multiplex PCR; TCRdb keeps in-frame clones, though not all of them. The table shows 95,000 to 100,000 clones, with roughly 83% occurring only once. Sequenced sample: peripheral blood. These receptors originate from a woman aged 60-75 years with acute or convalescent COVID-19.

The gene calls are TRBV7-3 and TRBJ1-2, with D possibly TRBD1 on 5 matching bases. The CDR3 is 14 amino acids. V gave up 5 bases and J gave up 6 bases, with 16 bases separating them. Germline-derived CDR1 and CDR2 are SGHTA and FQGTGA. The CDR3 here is CASSAQGIADGYTF. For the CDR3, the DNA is TGTGCCAGCAGCGCCCAGGGTATCGCGGATGGCTACACCTTC.

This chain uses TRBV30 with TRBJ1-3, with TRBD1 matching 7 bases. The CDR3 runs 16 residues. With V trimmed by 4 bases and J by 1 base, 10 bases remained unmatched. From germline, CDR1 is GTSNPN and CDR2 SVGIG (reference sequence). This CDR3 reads CAWNSDRRISGNTIYF. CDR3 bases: TGTGCCTGGAATTCGGACAGGCGAATTTCTGGAAACACCATATATTTT.

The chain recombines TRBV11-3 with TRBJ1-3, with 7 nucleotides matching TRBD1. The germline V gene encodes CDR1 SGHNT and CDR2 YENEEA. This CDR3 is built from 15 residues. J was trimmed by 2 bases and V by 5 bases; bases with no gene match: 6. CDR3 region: CASSQDRAAGNTIYF. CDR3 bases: TGTGCCAGCAGCCAAGACAGGGCGGCTGGAAACACCATATATTTT.

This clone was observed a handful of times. The CDR3 sequence: CASSRSGGLAEAFF. The CDR3 DNA reads as TGTGCCAGCAGCCGATCCGGGGGGCTTGCTGAAGCTTTCTTT. The chain has TRBV3-1 (or the pseudogene TRBV3-2) and TRBJ1-1; TRBD1 is a possible D gene (6 bases). CDR1 and CDR2 (germline): LGHDT, YNNKEL (reference sequence). CDR3 length: 14 amino acids. Trimming pared 4 bases from V and 6 bases from J, leaving 15 bases between.

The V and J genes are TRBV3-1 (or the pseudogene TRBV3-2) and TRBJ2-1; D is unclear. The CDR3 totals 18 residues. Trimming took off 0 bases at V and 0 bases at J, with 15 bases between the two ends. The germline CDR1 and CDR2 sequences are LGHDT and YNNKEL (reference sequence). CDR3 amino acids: CASSQERLATNSYNEQFF. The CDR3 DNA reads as TGTGCCAGCAGCCAAGAGCGGTTGGCTACGAACTCCTACAATGAGCAGTTCTTC.

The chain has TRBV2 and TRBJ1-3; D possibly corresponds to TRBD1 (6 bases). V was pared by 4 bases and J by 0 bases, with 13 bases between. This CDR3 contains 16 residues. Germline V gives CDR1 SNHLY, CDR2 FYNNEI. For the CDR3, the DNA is TGTGCCAGCAGTGGTCTTAGGGGACACTCTGGAAACACCATATATTTT. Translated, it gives CASSGLRGHSGNTIYF.

CDR3 sequence reads: CASSFQGDETRGYTF. The DNA for the CDR3 is TGCGCCAGCAGCTTCCAGGGGGATGAGACTCGTGGCTACACCTTC. The chain couples TRBV5-1 to TRBJ1-2; 7 bases line up with TRBD1. In germline, CDR1 is SGHRS, CDR2 YFSETQ. The CDR3 consists of 15 residues. Trimming took 2 bases from V and 7 from J; bases not matched to a gene: 11.

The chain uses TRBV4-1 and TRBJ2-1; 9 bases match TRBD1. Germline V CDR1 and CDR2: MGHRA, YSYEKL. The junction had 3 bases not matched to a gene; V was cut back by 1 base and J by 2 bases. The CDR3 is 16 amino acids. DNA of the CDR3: TGCGCCAGCAGCCAAGGGAGGGACAGGGCCTACAATGAGCAGTTCTTC. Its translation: CASSQGRDRAYNEQFF.

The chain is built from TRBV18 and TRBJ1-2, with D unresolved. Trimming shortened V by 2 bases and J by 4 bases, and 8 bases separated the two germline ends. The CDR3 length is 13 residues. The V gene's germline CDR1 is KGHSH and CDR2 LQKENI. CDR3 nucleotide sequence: TGTGCCAGCTCACCAGCGGGTCTCTATGGCTACACCTTC. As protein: CASSPAGLYGYTF.

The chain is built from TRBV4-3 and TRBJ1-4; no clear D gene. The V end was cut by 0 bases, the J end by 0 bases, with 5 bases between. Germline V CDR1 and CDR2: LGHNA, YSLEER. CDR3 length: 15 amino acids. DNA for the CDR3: TGCGCCAGCAGCCAAGATCTTGCAACTAATGAAAAACTGTTTTTT. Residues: CASSQDLATNEKLFF.

The CDR3 is CATSRGGGQETQYF. CDR3 coding DNA: TGTGCCACCAGCAGAGGGGGGGGCCAAGAGACCCAGTACTTC. The rearrangement links TRBV15 to TRBJ2-5; 7 bases are shared with TRBD2. The length of the CDR3 is 14 residues. Germline V gene sequence: CDR1 LNHNV, CDR2 YYDKDF (reference sequence). V lost 1 base, J lost 1 base, and 0 bases stayed unmatched. Using reference TRBV15 and TRBJ2-5 for the parts outside the CDR3, the full variable domain is DAMVIQNPRYQVTQFGKPVTLSCSQTLNHNVMYWYQQKSSQAPKLLFHYYDKDFNNEADTPDNFQSRRPNTSFCFLDIRSPGLGDTAMYLCATSRGGGQETQYFGPGTRLLVL.

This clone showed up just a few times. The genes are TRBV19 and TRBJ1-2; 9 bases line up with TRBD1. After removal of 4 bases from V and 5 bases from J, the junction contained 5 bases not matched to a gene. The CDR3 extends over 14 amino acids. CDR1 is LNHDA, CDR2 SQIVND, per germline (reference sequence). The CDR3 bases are TGTGCCAGTAGTAACCCCGGACAGGGGTATGGCTACACCTTC. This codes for CASSNPGQGYGYTF.

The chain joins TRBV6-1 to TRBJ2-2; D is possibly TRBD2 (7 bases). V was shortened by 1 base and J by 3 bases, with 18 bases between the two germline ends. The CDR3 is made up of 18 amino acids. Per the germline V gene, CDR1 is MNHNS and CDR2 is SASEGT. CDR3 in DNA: TGTGCCAGCAGTGAAGTGGTGGGAGGGGGTGTAGACACCGGGGAGCTGTTTTTT. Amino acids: CASSEVVGGGVDTGELFF.

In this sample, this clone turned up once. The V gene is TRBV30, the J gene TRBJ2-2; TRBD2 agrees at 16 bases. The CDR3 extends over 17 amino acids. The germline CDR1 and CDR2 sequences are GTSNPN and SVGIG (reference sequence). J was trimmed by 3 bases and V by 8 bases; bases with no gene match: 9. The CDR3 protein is CAIPGLAGGLYTGELFF. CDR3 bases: TGTGCCATCCCGGGACTAGCGGGGGGGCTGTACACCGGGGAGCTGTTTTTT.

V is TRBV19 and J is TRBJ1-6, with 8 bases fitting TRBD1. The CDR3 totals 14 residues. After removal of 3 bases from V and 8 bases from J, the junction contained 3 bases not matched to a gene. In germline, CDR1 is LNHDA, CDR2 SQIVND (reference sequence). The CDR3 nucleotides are TGTGCCAGTAGTATCCAGGGGGCGGATTCACCCCTCCACTTT. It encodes CASSIQGADSPLHF.

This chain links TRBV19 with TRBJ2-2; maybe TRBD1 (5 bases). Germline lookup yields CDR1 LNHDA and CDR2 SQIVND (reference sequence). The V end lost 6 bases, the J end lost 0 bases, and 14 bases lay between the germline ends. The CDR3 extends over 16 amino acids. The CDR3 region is CASRSPRASNTGELFF. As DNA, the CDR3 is TGTGCCAGTAGATCCCCCAGGGCTTCGAACACCGGGGAGCTGTTTTTT.

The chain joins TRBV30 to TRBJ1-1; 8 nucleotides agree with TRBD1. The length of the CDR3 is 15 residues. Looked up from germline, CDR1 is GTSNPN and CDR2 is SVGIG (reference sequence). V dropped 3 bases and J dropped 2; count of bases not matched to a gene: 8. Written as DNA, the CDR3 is TGTGCCTGGAGGGACAGACAGGGGCTCAACACTGAAGCTTTCTTT. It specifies CAWRDRQGLNTEAFF.

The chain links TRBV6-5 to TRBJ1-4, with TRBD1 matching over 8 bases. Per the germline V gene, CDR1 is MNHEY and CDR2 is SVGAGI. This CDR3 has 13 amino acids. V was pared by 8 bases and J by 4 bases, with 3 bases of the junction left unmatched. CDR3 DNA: TGTGCCAGCGCAGGGGGCTTTAATGAAAAACTGTTTTTT. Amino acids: CASAGGFNEKLFF.

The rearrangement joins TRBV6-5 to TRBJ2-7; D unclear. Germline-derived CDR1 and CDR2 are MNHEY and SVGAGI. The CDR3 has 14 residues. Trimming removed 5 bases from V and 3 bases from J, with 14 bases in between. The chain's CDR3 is CASSPQFRDYEQYF. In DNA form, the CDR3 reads TGTGCCAGCAGTCCCCAATTCCGAGACTACGAGCAGTACTTC.

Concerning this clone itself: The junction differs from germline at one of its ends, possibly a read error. The CDR3 bases are TGCGCCAGCAGGTTGGTCTTGGCCTCGGGGGGCGAGTCCGGCTACACCTTC. This sequence encodes CASRLVLASGGESGYTF. The gene calls are TRBV5-1 and TRBJ1-2; D might be TRBD1 (6 bases). The V gene's germline CDR1 is SGHRS and CDR2 YFSETQ. The CDR3 is made up of 17 amino acids.

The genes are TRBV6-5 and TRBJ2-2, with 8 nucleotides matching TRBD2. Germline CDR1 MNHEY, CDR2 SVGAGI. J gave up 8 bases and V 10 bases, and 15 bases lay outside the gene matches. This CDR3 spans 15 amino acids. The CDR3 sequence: CATSGLAWGRGELFF. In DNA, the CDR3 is TGTGCCACCTCCGGACTAGCTTGGGGAAGGGGGGAGCTGTTTTTT.